This is a list of T cell receptor beta chains from one sample in a study of vaccination effects on CD4 cells after COVID-19. Their recognized antigens are unknown. Sequencing was performed with immunoSEQ multiplex PCR; in TCRdb, only in-frame clones are kept and a portion is missing. This sample carries just under 30,000 clones, about 73% of them seen once, and the ten largest clones take under 20%. The material was CD4+ T cells from PBMCs cultured with HCoV-OC43 spike peptides, obtained after COVID-19 vaccination. Receptors originate from a human donor who received a COVID-19 vaccine. Both conserved end residues are part of each CDR3. A D gene is named only where the DNA matches it firmly. Clone size, where shown, is once, few, many, or a class for clones that have expanded.

>NA|TRBJ1-3|TRBV3-1/TRBV3-2|once
TGTGCCAGCAGCCTATTGGACAGCTCTGGAAACACCATATATTTT
CASSLLDSSGNTIYF
>NA|TRBJ1-2|TRBV3-1/TRBV3-2|few
TGTGCCAGCAGCCAGACGGACAGCCTATGGCGACATTTC
CASSQTDSLWRHF
>NA|TRBJ1-2|TRBV5-4|NA
TGTGCCAGCAGCTTAAGGGTAAGCTACACCTTC
CASSLRVSYTF
>NA|TRBJ1-1|TRBV9|once
TGTGCCAGCAGCGCAGAAGGGGGTGTCACTGAAGCTTTCTTT
CASSAEGGVTEAFF
>NA|TRBJ2-3|TRBV7-9|NA
TGTGCCAGCAGCTTAGAGGCCAGGAGGATCACAGATACGCAGTATTTT
CASSLEARRITDTQYF
>NA|TRBJ1-4|TRBV4-2|few
TGTGCCAGCAGCCAAGCCCCGGGGAGGAGGGTAGAAAAACTGTTTTTT
CASSQAPGRRVEKLFF
>TRBD1|TRBJ1-5|TRBV5-5|NA
TGTGCCAGCAGCTTGTGGACAGGAGGTAATCAGCCCCAGCATTTT
CASSLWTGGNQPQHF
>NA|TRBJ2-7|TRBV5-1|NA
TGCGCCAGCAGCTTGGATGGGGCGAAAAGCTCCTACGAGCAGTACTTC
CASSLDGAKSSYEQYF
>NA|TRBJ1-1|TRBV6-6|NA
TGTGCCAGCAGTTACCTGGGGGCGGCTGAAGCTTTCTTT
CASSYLGAAEAFF
>TRBD1|TRBJ1-1|TRBV20-1|NA
TGCAGTGCTAGACCAACAGGGGGGGCTTTCTTT
CSARPTGGAFF
>TRBD2|TRBJ2-5|TRBV5-1|NA
TGCGCCAGCGCCAGGCGAGCGGGAGGCCAAGAGACCCAGTACTTC
CASARRAGGQETQYF
>NA|TRBJ1-5|TRBV4-1|NA
TGCGCCAGCAGCCTAAAAGGGCTCAAAAATCAGCCCCAGCATTTT
CASSLKGLKNQPQHF
>TRBD2|TRBJ2-1|TRBV2|NA
TGTGCCAGCCGACTAGCGCAAAACTCCTACAATGAGCAGTTCTTC
CASRLAQNSYNEQFF
>TRBD1|TRBJ2-7|TRBV2|NA
TGTGCCAGCAGTAGACAGGGGCCCCACGAGCAGTACTTC
CASSRQGPHEQYF
>NA|TRBJ2-3|TRBV11-2|NA
TGTGCCAGCAGCTTAGTGTCGATAGCACCAGATACGCAGTATTTT
CASSLVSIAPDTQYF
>TRBD1|TRBJ2-7|TRBV7-2|NA
TGTGCCAGCAGCCGCCGGGACAGGGGGACCTCCTACGAGCAGTACTTC
CASSRRDRGTSYEQYF
>NA|TRBJ2-7|TRBV2|few
TGTGCCAGTTCATTGGACATCCACGAGCAGTACTTC
CASSLDIHEQYF
>NA|TRBJ1-1|TRBV3-1/TRBV3-2|NA
TGTGCCAGCAGCCTCCAGTTAACTGAAGCTTTCTTT
CASSLQLTEAFF
>NA|TRBJ2-2|TRBV2|few
TGTGCCAGCAGTGCGAGGACCCCCACCGGGGAGCTGTTTTTT
CASSARTPTGELFF
>NA|TRBJ2-2|TRBV10-3|NA
TGTGCCATCAGTGATGCCGGCAATCCCTACACCGGGGAGCTGTTTTTT
CAISDAGNPYTGELFF
>NA|TRBJ1-2|TRBV6-5|few
TGTGCCAGCAGGGAGACAGCCCATTATGGCTACACCTTC
CASRETAHYGYTF
>NA|TRBJ2-2|TRBV5-1|NA
TGCGCCAGCAGCTTGCAGGGGAGTACCGGGGAGCTGTTTTTT
CASSLQGSTGELFF
>TRBD1|TRBJ2-1|TRBV29-1|NA
TGCAGCGTGAGGACAGGCTACAATGAGCAGTTCTTC
CSVRTGYNEQFF
>TRBD1|TRBJ1-1|TRBV27|once
TGTGCCAGCAGTGCTCAGGGGGCCGACACTGAAGCTTTCTTT
CASSAQGADTEAFF
>TRBD2|TRBJ2-5|TRBV3-1/TRBV3-2|few
TGTGCCAGCAGCCCGGGACTAAAAGAGACCCAGTACTTC
CASSPGLKETQYF
>NA|TRBJ2-7|TRBV3-1/TRBV3-2|NA
TGTGCCAGCAGCCAAGATAGAGTCAGGGGTCTCTACGAGCAGTACTTC
CASSQDRVRGLYEQYF
>NA|TRBJ1-5|TRBV12-3/TRBV12-4|NA
TGTGCCAGCAGTTTCGCCGACCAGCCCCAGCATTTT
CASSFADQPQHF
>NA|TRBJ1-1|TRBV6-1|NA
TGTGCCAGCAGTGCGTCACCCCGGGGGAGCAACACTGAAGCTTTCTTT
CASSASPRGSNTEAFF
>NA|TRBJ2-3|TRBV9|NA
TGTGCCAGCAGCGCTCCAATGGGGGACACAGATACGCAGTATTTT
CASSAPMGDTDTQYF
>NA|TRBJ2-3|TRBV5-8|NA
TGTGCCAGCAGCTTGGCACTCCTCACAGATACGCAGTATTTT
CASSLALLTDTQYF
>TRBD1|TRBJ2-1|TRBV5-1|once
TGCGCCAGCAGCACGGGACAGGGTCTTTGGAATGAGCAGTTCTTC
CASSTGQGLWNEQFF
>NA|TRBJ1-2|TRBV19|NA
TGTGCCAGTGGAGATTTAACGAGGGGTAACTATGGCTACACCTTC
CASGDLTRGNYGYTF
>NA|TRBJ1-4|TRBV9|NA
TGTGCCAGCAGCGTAGGTGCGGCAGGGAAGGAAAAACTGTTTTTT
CASSVGAAGKEKLFF
>NA|TRBJ2-2|TRBV6-5|NA
TGTGCCAGCAGGGAGGCGAACACCGGGGAGCTGTTTTTT
CASREANTGELFF
>TRBD2|TRBJ2-7|TRBV10-3|NA
TGTGCCATCGCCCTTACTAGCGGGGTCTACGAGCAGTACTTC
CAIALTSGVYEQYF
>NA|TRBJ1-2|TRBV19|NA
TGTGCCAGTAGGAATGTCAGGGGTAACTATGGCTACACCTTC
CASRNVRGNYGYTF
>NA|TRBJ2-5|TRBV20-1|NA
TGCAGTGCTAATCAATTTGAGACCCAGTACTTC
CSANQFETQYF